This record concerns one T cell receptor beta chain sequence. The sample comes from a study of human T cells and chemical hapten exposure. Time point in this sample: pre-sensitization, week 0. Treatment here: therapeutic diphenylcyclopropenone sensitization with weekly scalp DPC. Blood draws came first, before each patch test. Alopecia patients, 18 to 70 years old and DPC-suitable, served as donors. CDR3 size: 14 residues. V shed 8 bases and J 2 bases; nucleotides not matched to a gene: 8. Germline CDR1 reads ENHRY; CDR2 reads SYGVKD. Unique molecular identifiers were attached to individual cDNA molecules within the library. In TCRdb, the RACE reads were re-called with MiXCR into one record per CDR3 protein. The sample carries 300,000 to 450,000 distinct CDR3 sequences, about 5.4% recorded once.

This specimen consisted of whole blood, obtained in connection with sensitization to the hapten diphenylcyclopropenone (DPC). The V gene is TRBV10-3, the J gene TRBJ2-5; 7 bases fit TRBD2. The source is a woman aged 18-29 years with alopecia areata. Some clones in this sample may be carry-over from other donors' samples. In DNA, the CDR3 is TGTGCCATCGGGGAGGGGAACCGTCAAGAGACCCAGTACTTC. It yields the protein CAIGEGNRQETQYF.